This entry concerns a single T cell receptor (beta chain). Its matching antigen is unknown. V lost 7 bases and J lost 3; bases outside the gene matches: 4. The CDR3 extends over 13 amino acids. Germline V CDR1 and CDR2: SNHLY, FYNNEI. This sample is drawn from a study of cytomegalovirus exposure and HLA in healthy donors. At the level of the study: Unique TCRs numbering roughly 85 million, obtained from HLA-typed donors, made up an early data release. The study, taken as a whole, reports: A later analysis found that most CMV-associated TCR beta chains appeared HLA-restricted. One cluster of highly shared sequence variants probably arose as a sequencing artifact.

A multiplex PCR was run with 60 Vbeta primers and 13 Jbeta primers. Generated by immunoSEQ multiplex PCR, the TCRdb table keeps only in-frame clones and is missing some. The table has 200,000 to 250,000 clones, approximately 79% seen once. Sequenced material: PBMCs. The V call is TRBV2, the J call TRBJ2-3; 7 nucleotides agree with TRBD2. The sequence was collected from a girl aged 2-10 years in good health and CMV-seronegative. CDR3 nucleotides: TGTGCCAGCAATGGACTAGTAACAGATACGCAGTATTTT. Translating gives CASNGLVTDTQYF.